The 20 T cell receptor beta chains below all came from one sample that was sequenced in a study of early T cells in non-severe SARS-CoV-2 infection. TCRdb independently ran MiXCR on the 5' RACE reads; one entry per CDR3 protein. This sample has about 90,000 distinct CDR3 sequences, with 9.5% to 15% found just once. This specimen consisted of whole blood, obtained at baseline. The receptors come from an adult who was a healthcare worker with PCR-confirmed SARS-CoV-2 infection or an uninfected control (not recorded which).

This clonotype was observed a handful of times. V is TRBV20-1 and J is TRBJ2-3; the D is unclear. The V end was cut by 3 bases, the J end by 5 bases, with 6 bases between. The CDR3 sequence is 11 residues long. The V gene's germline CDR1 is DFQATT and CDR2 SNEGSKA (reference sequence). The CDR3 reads CSASWRDTQYF. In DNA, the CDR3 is TGCAGTGCTAGTTGGCGAGATACGCAGTATTTT.

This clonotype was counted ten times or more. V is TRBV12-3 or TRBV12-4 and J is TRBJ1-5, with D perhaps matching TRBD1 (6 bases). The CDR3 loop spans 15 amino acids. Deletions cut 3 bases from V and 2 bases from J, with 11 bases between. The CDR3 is CASSFGRGGNQPQHF. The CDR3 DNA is TGTGCCAGCAGTTTTGGCAGGGGTGGCAATCAGCCCCAGCATTTT.

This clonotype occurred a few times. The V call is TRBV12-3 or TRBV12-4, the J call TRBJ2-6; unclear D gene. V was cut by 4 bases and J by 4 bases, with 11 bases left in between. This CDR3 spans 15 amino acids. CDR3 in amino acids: CASSSPSSGANVLTF. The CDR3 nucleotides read TGTGCCAGCAGTTCCCCTTCCTCGGGGGCCAACGTCCTGACTTTC.

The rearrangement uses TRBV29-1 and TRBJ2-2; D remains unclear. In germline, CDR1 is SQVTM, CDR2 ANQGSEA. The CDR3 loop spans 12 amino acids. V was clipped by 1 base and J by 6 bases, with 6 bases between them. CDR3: CSVEGRSGELFF. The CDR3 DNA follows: TGCAGCGTTGAAGGTCGATCCGGGGAGCTGTTTTTT.

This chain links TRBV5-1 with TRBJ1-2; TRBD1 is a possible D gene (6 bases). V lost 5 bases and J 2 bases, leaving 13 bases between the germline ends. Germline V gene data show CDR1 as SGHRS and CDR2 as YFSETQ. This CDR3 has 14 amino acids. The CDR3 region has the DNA TGCGCCAGCAGTCCTGGACAGAAGAACTATGGCTACACCTTC. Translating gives CASSPGQKNYGYTF. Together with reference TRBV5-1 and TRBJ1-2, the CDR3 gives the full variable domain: KAGVTQTPRYLIKTRGQQVTLSCSPISGHRSVSWYQQTPGQGLQFLFEYFSETQRNKGNFPGRFSGRQFSNSRSEMNVSTLELGDSALYLCASSPGQKNYGYTFGSGTRLTVV.

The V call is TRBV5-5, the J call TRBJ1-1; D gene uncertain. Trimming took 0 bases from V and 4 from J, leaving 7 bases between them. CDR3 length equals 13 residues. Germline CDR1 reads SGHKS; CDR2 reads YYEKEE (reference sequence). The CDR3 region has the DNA TGTGCCAGCAGCTTGGATGAGGTCACTGAAGCTTTCTTT. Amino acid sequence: CASSLDEVTEAFF.

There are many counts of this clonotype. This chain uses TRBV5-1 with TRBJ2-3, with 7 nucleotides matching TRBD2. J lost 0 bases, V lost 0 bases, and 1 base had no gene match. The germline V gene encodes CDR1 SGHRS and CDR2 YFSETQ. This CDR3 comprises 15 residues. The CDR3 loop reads CASSLELASTDTQYF. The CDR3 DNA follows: TGCGCCAGCAGCTTGGAACTAGCGAGCACAGATACGCAGTATTTT.

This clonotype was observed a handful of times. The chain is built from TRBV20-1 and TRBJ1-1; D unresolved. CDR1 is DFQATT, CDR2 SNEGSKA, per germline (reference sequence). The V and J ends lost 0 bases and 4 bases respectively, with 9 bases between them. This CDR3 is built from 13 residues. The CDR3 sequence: CSARDESSTEAFF. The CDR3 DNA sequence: TGCAGTGCTAGAGACGAGTCGAGCACTGAAGCTTTCTTT.

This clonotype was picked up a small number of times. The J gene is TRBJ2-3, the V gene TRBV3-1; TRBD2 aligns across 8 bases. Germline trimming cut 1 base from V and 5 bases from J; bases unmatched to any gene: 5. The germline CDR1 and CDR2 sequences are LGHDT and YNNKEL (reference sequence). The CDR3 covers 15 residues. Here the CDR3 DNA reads TGTGCCAGCAGCCAAGTCCAAGCGGGGGTAGATACGCAGTATTTT. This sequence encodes CASSQVQAGVDTQYF.

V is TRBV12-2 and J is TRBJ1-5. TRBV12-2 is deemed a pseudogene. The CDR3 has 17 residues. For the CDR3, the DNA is TGTGCAAGTCGCGCGAGGGTGGGAAGCCGCAGAGGTCAGCCCCAGCATTTT. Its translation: CASRARVGSRRGQPQHF.

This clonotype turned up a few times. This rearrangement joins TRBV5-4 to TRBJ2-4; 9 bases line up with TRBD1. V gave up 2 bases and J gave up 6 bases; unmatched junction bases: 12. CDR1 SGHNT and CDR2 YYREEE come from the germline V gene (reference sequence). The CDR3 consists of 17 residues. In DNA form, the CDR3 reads TGTGCCAGCAGCTTAGGGCCCGGACAGGGGATCGGAAACATTCAGTACTTC. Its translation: CASSLGPGQGIGNIQYF.

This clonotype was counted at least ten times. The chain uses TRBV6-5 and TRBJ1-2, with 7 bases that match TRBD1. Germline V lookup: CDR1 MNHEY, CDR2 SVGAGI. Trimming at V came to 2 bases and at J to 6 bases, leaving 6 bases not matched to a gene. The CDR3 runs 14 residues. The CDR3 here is CASSYNRGTDGYTF. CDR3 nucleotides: TGTGCCAGCAGTTACAACCGGGGGACAGATGGCTACACCTTC.

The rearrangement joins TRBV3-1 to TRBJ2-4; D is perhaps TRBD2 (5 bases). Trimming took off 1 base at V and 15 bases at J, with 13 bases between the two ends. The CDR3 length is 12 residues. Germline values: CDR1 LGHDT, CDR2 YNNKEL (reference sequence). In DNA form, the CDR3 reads TGTGCCAGCAGCCAAGGGACCCTCGGGATGTACTTC. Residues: CASSQGTLGMYF.

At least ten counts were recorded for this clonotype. CDR3 in amino acids: CATSRDGGPEQYF. The CDR3 DNA is TGTGCCACCAGCAGAGATGGTGGGCCCGAGCAGTACTTC. This rearrangement joins TRBV15 to TRBJ2-7; D ambiguous. The CDR3 is 13 amino acids. CDR1 is LNHNV and CDR2 is YYDKDF in the germline V gene (reference sequence). Trimming removed 0 bases at V and 6 bases at J, with 9 bases between.

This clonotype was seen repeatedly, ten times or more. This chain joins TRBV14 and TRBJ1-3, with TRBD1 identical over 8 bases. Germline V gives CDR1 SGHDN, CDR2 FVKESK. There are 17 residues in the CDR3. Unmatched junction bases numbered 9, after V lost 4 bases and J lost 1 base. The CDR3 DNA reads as TGTGCCAGCAGCCGTCAACAGGGGGGGACTTCTGGAAACACCATATATTTT. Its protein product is CASSRQQGGTSGNTIYF. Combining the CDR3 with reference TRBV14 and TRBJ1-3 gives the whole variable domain EAGVTQFPSHSVIEKGQTVTLRCDPISGHDNLYWYRRVMGKEIKFLLHFVKESKQDESGMPNNRFLAERTGGTYSTLKVQPAELEDSGVYFCASSRQQGGTSGNTIYFGEGSWLTVV.

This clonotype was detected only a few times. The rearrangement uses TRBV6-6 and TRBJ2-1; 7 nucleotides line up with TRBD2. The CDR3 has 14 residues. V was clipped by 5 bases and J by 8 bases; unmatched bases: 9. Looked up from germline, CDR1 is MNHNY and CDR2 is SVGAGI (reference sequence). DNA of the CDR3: TGTGCCAGCAGTCCCCACGGGGGGAGAGATGAGCAGTTCTTC. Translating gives CASSPHGGRDEQFF.

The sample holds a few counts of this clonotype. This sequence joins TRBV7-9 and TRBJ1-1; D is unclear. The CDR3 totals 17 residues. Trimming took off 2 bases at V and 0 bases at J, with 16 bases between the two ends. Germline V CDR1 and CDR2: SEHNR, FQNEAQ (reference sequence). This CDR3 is CASSLRPHPNMNTEAFF. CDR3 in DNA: TGTGCCAGCAGCTTACGGCCCCACCCCAACATGAACACTGAAGCTTTCTTT.

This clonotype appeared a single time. The CDR3 DNA reads as TGTGCCAGCAGACTTCTGCGCGCGAGGGATGAAAAACTGTTTTTT. It is translated as CASRLLRARDEKLFF. The chain joins TRBV28 to TRBJ1-4; D is ambiguous. V lost 6 bases to trimming and J lost 6 bases, with 17 bases between them. CDR3 length: 15 residues. The germline V gene has CDR1 MDHEN and CDR2 SYDVKM.

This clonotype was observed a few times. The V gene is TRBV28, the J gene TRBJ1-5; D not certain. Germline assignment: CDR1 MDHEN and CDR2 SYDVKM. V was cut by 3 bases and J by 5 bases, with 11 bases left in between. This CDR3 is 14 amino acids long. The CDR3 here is CASSLPKNYQPQHF. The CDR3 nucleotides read TGTGCCAGCAGTTTGCCCAAAAACTATCAGCCCCAGCATTTT.

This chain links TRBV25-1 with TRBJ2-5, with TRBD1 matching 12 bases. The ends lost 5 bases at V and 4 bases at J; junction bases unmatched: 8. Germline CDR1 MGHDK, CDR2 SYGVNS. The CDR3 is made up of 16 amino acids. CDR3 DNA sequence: TGTGCCAGCAGTCCTCCAGGGACAGGGGGCTCAGAGACCCAGTACTTC. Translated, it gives CASSPPGTGGSETQYF.